This record covers a single TCR beta chain. Antigen specificity is unknown. The data derive from a study of PD-L1 blockade in urothelial cancer. About the study: Patients had received 0 to 3 prior chemotherapy regimens. Study results and caveats: Lower than median blood TCR clonality before treatment predicted better survival.

Indicated time point: peripheral blood 6 weeks after treatment start. CDR3 length equals 14 residues. Looked up from germline, CDR1 is MNHNY and CDR2 is SVGAGI (reference sequence). The trim removed 5 bases at V and 2 bases at J, leaving 2 bases unmatched. Profiled with immunoSEQ multiplex PCR; TCRdb holds only in-frame clones, not every one. The data hold about 45,000 clones, with approximately 78% observed a single time. The V and J genes are TRBV6-6 and TRBJ2-7, with TRBD1 matching 11 bases. Sequenced here: PBMCs, sampled around atezolizumab (anti-PD-L1) treatment. The clonotype was recovered from a man aged 60-69 years with urothelial cancer. CDR3 bases: TGTGCCAGCAGTGCGGGACAGGGGGCCTACGAGCAGTACTTC. Translation: CASSAGQGAYEQYF.